This T cell receptor (beta chain) stems from a study of CD8 T cells in Susac syndrome. Overall study context: The sequenced Susac syndrome patients included more than five who had clinically active disease and eight or nine who were in remission.

The RNA, about 0.5 to 1 ug, was put through reverse transcription using random hexamers. Using its own MiXCR run on the immunoSEQ multiplex PCR reads, TCRdb lists one record per CDR3 protein. The sample carries over 100,000 distinct CDR3 sequences, about 95% recorded once. The clonotype comes from a human donor with Susac syndrome. The sample taken for sequencing was CD8+ T cells from PBMCs.

CDR3 in amino acids: CASSHDRALIEQYF. CDR3 DNA sequence: TGTGCCAGCTCCCACGACAGGGCTCTCATCGAGCAGTACTTC. This chain connects TRBV18 to TRBJ2-7, with 7 bases aligning to TRBD1. Germline CDR1 is KGHSH and CDR2 is LQKENI. CDR3 length: 14 amino acids. Losses at the gene ends were 6 bases for V and 6 bases for J; bases not matched to a gene: 11.